This T cell receptor beta chain is from a study of T cells in Graves' hyperthyroidism and ophthalmopathy. Study-level background: The initial diagnosis was the point when peripheral blood was collected, ahead of any treatment. Whole-study results and caveats: Ophthalmopathy was identified by the model a median around 6.3 months ahead of onset.

Uncontrolled infection, other autoimmune disease, pregnancy or lactation barred patients from enrollment. Diagnoses used clinical symptoms, serum thyroxine and TRAb, thyroid ultrasound and orbital computed tomography. V lost 4 bases to trimming and J lost 0 bases, with 11 bases between them. Germline loops: CDR1 SGHRS, CDR2 YFSETQ. This CDR3 contains 15 residues. A word on this clonotype: Its specificity is unknown.

Researchers took RNA transcripts and amplified the TCR beta CDR3 regions from them. The HTBI set primed first-round TCR CDR3 RT-PCR. One entry per CDR3 protein results from TCRdb running MiXCR on the multiplex PCR reads. The sample shows 500,000 to 600,000 distinct CDR3 sequences, around 15% of them seen only once. V and J are TRBV5-1 and TRBJ1-3; the D gene is possibly TRBD1 (5 bases). The source of this sequence is a woman aged 18-29 years with Graves' hyperthyroidism. The material sequenced was blood. CDR3 nucleotide sequence: TGCGCCAGCAGCGTGGGGGGATTCTCTGGAAACACCATATATTTT. Protein: CASSVGGFSGNTIYF.